The present T cell receptor (beta chain) was sequenced within a study of Ad26.COV2.S vaccination and SARS-CoV-2 variants. Profiled with immunoSEQ multiplex PCR; TCRdb holds only in-frame clones, not every one. The sample includes about 680,000 clones, roughly 90% of them seen just once. The count of this clone is one. Its antigen is unidentified. The treatment was: 15 to 20 received Ad26.COV2.S at low or high dose, single or two shots; roughly 5 received placebo; per-sample allocation not given. Sampling occurred on day 63 after the first vaccine or placebo injection. An adult aged 18-55 years in Boston served as the donor. General study points: Using TCR breadth and depth analyses may have led to underestimated total T cell responses.

Germline lookup yields CDR1 LNHDA and CDR2 SQIVND (reference sequence). The CDR3 is 16 amino acids. V shed 2 bases and J shed 0 bases, with 11 bases lying between them. Sample: peripheral blood, taken in a trial of Ad26.COV2.S vaccine versus placebo. The J gene is TRBJ1-3, the V gene TRBV19; D remains ambiguous. This TCR derives from a person aged 18-60 years who received the Ad26.COV2.S COVID-19 vaccine or a placebo. The CDR3 DNA is TGTGCCAGTAGTATAAAGGGAATTCTCTCTGGAAACACCATATATTTT. It encodes CASSIKGILSGNTIYF.